This TCR beta chain was captured in a study of cytomegalovirus exposure and HLA in healthy donors. Study-wide results and limits: As a later analysis revealed, the rate of TCR association differed by HLA locus, with DRB1 most and HLA-C fewest.

CDR1 is MNHEY, CDR2 SMNVEV, per germline (reference sequence). The CDR3 sequence is 15 residues long. V lost 6 bases, J lost 4 bases, and 10 bases stayed unmatched. The primer mix had 60 Vbeta and 13 Jbeta primers. Only in-frame clones appear in the TCRdb table, and some are missing; sequencing was by immunoSEQ multiplex PCR. The sample consists of under 200,000 clones, roughly 80% of them appearing once. Concerning this clone itself: The antigen is unknown.

V is TRBV27 and J is TRBJ1-1, with 8 bases lining up with TRBD1. Sample: PBMCs. This receptor was identified in a woman between 35 and 50 years old in good health and CMV-seropositive. CDR3 region: CASSLTATGVTEAFF. CDR3 sequence (DNA): TGTGCCAGCAGCCTAACGGCGACAGGGGTCACTGAAGCTTTCTTT.